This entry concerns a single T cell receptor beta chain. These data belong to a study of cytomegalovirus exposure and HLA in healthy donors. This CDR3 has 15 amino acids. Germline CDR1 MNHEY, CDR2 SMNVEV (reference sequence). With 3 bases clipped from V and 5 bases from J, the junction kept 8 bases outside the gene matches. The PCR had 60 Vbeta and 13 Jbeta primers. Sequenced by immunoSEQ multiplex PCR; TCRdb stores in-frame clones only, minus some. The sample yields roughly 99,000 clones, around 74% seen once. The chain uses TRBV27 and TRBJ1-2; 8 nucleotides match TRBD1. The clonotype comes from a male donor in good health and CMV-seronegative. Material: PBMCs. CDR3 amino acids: CASSFGDRPLYGYTF. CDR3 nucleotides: TGTGCCAGCAGTTTCGGGGACAGGCCCCTTTATGGCTACACCTTC.